These 3 T cell receptor beta chains were sequenced from one sample in a study of radiation and T cells in renal cell carcinoma. Time point described: blood 2 weeks post-SBRT. The treatment denotes: 15 Gy SBRT to primary tumor, nephrectomy 4 weeks later. The method was immunoSEQ multiplex PCR; TCRdb's version includes in-frame clones alone and lacks a portion of them. The sample lists tens of thousands of clones, 80% occurring once. The sequencing here drew on blood, taken from a patient whose treatment included radiotherapy and nephrectomy. Receptor source: an older woman with renal cell carcinoma.

This chain connects TRBV7-9 to TRBJ1-5, with 8 nucleotides matching TRBD1. The CDR3 contains 16 residues. V gave up 3 bases and J gave up 6 bases; unmatched junction bases: 10. Per the germline V gene, CDR1 is SEHNR and CDR2 is FQNEAQ (reference sequence). This CDR3 reads CASSLLSPRGPQPQHF. The CDR3 DNA reads as TGTGCCAGCAGCTTGTTATCGCCCAGGGGGCCTCAGCCCCAGCATTTT.

V is TRBV23-1 and J is TRBJ2-7, with D perhaps being TRBD1 or TRBD2 (5 bases each). TRBV23-1 is marked as an open reading frame, function uncertain. Trimming left V 9 bases short and J 3 bases short, with 18 bases between. CDR3 length: 14 residues. The CDR3 sequence is CARSRDRPIYEQYF. The DNA of the CDR3 is TGCGCCAGGAGCCGGGACCGACCCATCTACGAGCAGTACTTC.

The chain joins TRBV7-9 to TRBJ2-5; weak D call: TRBD2 (6 bases). The CDR3 length is 11 residues. CDR1 and CDR2 (germline): SEHNR, FQNEAQ (reference sequence). V lost 8 bases, J lost 10 bases, and 14 bases lay in between. This CDR3 is CASGLEGGQYF. As DNA, the CDR3 is TGTGCCAGCGGGTTGGAGGGTGGCCAGTACTTC.